The 14 T cell receptor beta chains given below trace back to one sample, sequenced in a study of blood T cell repertoires in COVID-19. Data came from immunoSEQ multiplex PCR; TCRdb stores just in-frame clones and leaves some out. Here the sample spans some 110,000 clones, roughly 80% being singletons. Sequenced material: peripheral blood. These receptors were taken from a man aged 50 to 60 with acute or convalescent COVID-19.

V is TRBV10-1 and J is TRBJ2-5, with TRBD2 matching 13 bases. CDR1 and CDR2 (germline): WNHNN, SYGVQD (reference sequence). V shed 7 bases and J 1 base; nucleotides not matched to a gene: 9. The CDR3 extends over 17 amino acids. The CDR3: CASNPTSGGRSQETQYF. CDR3 DNA sequence: TGCGCCAGCAATCCGACTAGCGGGGGGAGATCCCAAGAGACCCAGTACTTC.

The chain carries TRBV5-1 and TRBJ1-4, with D maybe TRBD1 (6 bases). V shed 4 bases and J shed 5 bases, with 15 bases lying between them. The V gene's germline CDR1 is SGHRS and CDR2 YFSETQ. CDR3 length: 15 amino acids. CDR3 sequence (DNA): TGCGCCAGCAGCCCGTCCGGGACATGGAATGAAAAACTGTTTTTT. Residues: CASSPSGTWNEKLFF.

V and J are TRBV30 and TRBJ2-5; 9 bases align to TRBD2. Germline CDR1 and CDR2: GTSNPN and SVGIG (reference sequence). The CDR3 is 14 amino acids. For the CDR3, the DNA is TGTGGGCGGATAGGAGCGGGGGGTTATGAGACCCAGTACTTC. It yields the protein CGRIGAGGYETQYF. Full variable domain (outside the CDR3, taken from reference TRBV30 and TRBJ2-5): SQTIHQWPATLVQPVGSPLSLECTVEGTSNPNLYWYRQAAGRGLQLLFYSVGIGQISSEVPQNLSASRPQDRQFILSSKKLLLSDSGFYLCGRIGAGGYETQYFGPGTRLLVL.

The chain couples TRBV11-2 to TRBJ2-5; possible D gene TRBD2, 5 bases. CDR3 length: 14 amino acids. The germline V and J ends were trimmed by 4 bases and 5 bases, with 14 bases remaining between them. Germline V gives CDR1 SGHAT, CDR2 FQNNGV. CDR3: CASSSGLEVETQYF. Written as DNA, the CDR3 is TGTGCCAGCAGCTCCGGACTGGAGGTCGAGACCCAGTACTTC.

The V and J genes are TRBV10-3 and TRBJ2-5, with TRBD2 matching 8 bases. V was pared by 7 bases and J by 5 bases, with 9 bases of the junction left unmatched. This CDR3 has 14 amino acids. Germline CDR1 reads ENHRY; CDR2 reads SYGVKD. CDR3 protein: CAIKAAGDRETQYF. CDR3 nucleotides: TGTGCCATCAAGGCAGCGGGAGATAGGGAGACCCAGTACTTC.

The chain is built from TRBV2 and TRBJ2-5; 8 nucleotides align to TRBD2. From germline, CDR1 is SNHLY and CDR2 FYNNEI. V trimming: 6 bases; J trimming: 5 bases; junction bases outside the gene matches: 8. The CDR3 contains 14 residues. CDR3 nucleotides: TGTGCCAGCAGAGGTAGCGGGGACTGGGAGACCCAGTACTTC. Its translation is CASRGSGDWETQYF. The whole variable domain, filled in from reference TRBV2 and TRBJ2-5, reads EPEVTQTPSHQVTQMGQEVILRCVPISNHLYFYWYRQILGQKVEFLVSFYNNEISEKSEIFDDQFSVERPDGSNFTLKIRSTKLEDSAMYFCASRGSGDWETQYFGPGTRLLVL.

This clone was seen a few times. The V and J genes are TRBV19 and TRBJ2-7; 9 nucleotides line up with TRBD2. The length of the CDR3 is 16 residues. Germline CDR1 reads LNHDA; CDR2 reads SQIVND (reference sequence). The V segment lost 5 bases and the J segment 0 bases; nucleotides outside the gene matches: 8. This CDR3 is CASSLLIAGASYEQYF. In nucleotides, the CDR3 is TGTGCCAGTAGTCTCCTAATAGCGGGGGCCTCCTACGAGCAGTACTTC.

The table lists this clone with a few counts. DNA for the CDR3: TGTGCCAGCAGCGTAGTGGGGGACAGGGGTGACACTGAAGCTTTCTTT. Translating gives CASSVVGDRGDTEAFF. This chain connects TRBV9 to TRBJ1-1, with 10 bases fitting TRBD1. Germline V CDR1 and CDR2: SGDLS, YYNGEE. CDR3 length equals 16 residues. With 0 bases clipped from V and 3 bases from J, the junction kept 5 bases outside the gene matches.

The chain combines TRBV6-5 with TRBJ1-4; 7 bases are shared with TRBD1. The CDR3 spans 14 residues. Germline CDR1 reads MNHEY; CDR2 reads SVGAGI. V gave up 6 bases and J gave up 3 bases; unmatched junction bases: 4. CDR3 in DNA: TGTGCCAGCAGCCGACAGGGCTCTAATGAAAAACTGTTTTTT. Translated, it gives CASSRQGSNEKLFF.

The V call is TRBV11-3, the J call TRBJ2-2; D might be TRBD2 (6 bases). Per germline, CDR1 SGHNT and CDR2 YENEEA. The CDR3 consists of 12 residues. V shed 5 bases and J shed 7 bases, with 8 bases lying between them. The CDR3 spells CASSPEGGELFF. In DNA, the CDR3 is TGTGCCAGCAGCCCGGAGGGCGGGGAGCTGTTTTTT.

The rearrangement links TRBV3-1 (or the pseudogene TRBV3-2) to TRBJ1-2, with D tentatively TRBD1 (6 bases). The CDR3 sequence is 16 residues long. The ends were cut back, 0 bases at V and 6 bases at J, with 17 bases in the middle. Germline-derived CDR1 and CDR2 are LGHDT and YNNKEL (reference sequence). CDR3 coding DNA: TGTGCCAGCAGCCAAGAAGGGTTGGCAGGGGCGGATGGCTACACCTTC. It translates to CASSQEGLAGADGYTF.

This chain uses TRBV5-1 with TRBJ1-2; 7 positions agree with TRBD1. The CDR3 is 13 amino acids. V lost 5 bases to trimming and J lost 2 bases; unmatched junction nucleotides: 3. Germline CDR1 and CDR2: SGHRS and YFSETQ. For the CDR3, the DNA is TGCGCCAGCAGGGACAGGATCAACTATGGCTACACCTTC. Its protein is CASRDRINYGYTF. Full variable domain (missing parts from reference TRBV5-1 and TRBJ1-2): KAGVTQTPRYLIKTRGQQVTLSCSPISGHRSVSWYQQTPGQGLQFLFEYFSETQRNKGNFPGRFSGRQFSNSRSEMNVSTLELGDSALYLCASRDRINYGYTFGSGTRLTVV.

The CDR3 DNA reads as TGTGCCAGCAGTTACGGCTGGGGGGACAATGAGCAGTTCTTC. As protein: CASSYGWGDNEQFF. The V gene is TRBV6-5, the J gene TRBJ2-1, with D tentatively TRBD2 (6 bases). CDR3 length: 14 residues. Germline V gene data show CDR1 as MNHEY and CDR2 as SVGAGI. With 2 bases removed from V and 5 bases from J, the gap between germline ends came to 10 bases.

The chain has TRBV28 and TRBJ2-7; 10 bases are a match to TRBD2. V shed 3 bases and J 1 base; nucleotides not matched to a gene: 12. The CDR3 loop spans 18 amino acids. The germline CDR1 and CDR2 sequences are MDHEN and SYDVKM. CDR3 protein: CASSFYGLAEITSYEQYF. DNA for the CDR3: TGTGCCAGCAGTTTCTACGGACTAGCGGAGATTACTTCCTACGAGCAGTACTTC.